This paragraph covers one TCR beta chain sequence. Produced via immunoSEQ multiplex PCR; TCRdb's table is partial and in-frame only. The repertoire includes more than 75,000 clones, around 97% of them detected once, and around 0.03% sits in the top ten. This specimen comes from a study of siplizumab effects on memory and regulatory T cells. V was trimmed by 5 bases and J by 2 bases, leaving 8 bases between them. Germline values: CDR1 SGHTA, CDR2 FQGNSA. The CDR3 totals 13 residues. The receptor's source is a human donor in good health. The chain carries TRBV7-2 and TRBJ2-3; no clear D gene. What was sequenced was naive CD4+ T cells sorted from blood. The CDR3 protein is CASSTTYTDTQYF. The CDR3 region has the DNA TGTGCCAGCAGCACGACCTACACAGATACGCAGTATTTT.